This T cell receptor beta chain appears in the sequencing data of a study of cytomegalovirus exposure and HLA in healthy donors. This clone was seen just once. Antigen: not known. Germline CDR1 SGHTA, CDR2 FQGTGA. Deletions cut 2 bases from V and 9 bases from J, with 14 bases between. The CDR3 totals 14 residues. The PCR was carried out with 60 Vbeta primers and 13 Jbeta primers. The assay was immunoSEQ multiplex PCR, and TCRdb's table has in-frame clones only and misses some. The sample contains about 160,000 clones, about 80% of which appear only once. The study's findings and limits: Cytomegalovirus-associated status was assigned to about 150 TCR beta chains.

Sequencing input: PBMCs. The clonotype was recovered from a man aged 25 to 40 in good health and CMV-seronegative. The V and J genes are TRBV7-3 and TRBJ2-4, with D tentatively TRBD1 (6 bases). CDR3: CASSLRRGEGIQYF. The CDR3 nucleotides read TGTGCCAGCAGCTTACGCAGGGGAGAGGGCATTCAGTACTTC.